The 16 T cell receptor beta chains presented below share a single source sample, sequenced in a study of spatial heterogeneity in lung cancer. MiXCR, run by TCRdb on the 5' RACE reads, gives a single entry per CDR3 protein. Of 55,000 to 70,000 distinct CDR3 sequences listed, approximately 6.3% were seen once; the top ten hold 14% to 15%. As for time point: sample taken at primary tumor resection. Specimen: PBMCs, collected at surgery. All receptors derive from a female donor with early-stage non-small cell lung cancer.

The J gene is TRBJ2-2, the V gene TRBV19, with 8 bases lining up with TRBD2. The CDR3 spans 14 residues. Germline CDR1 LNHDA, CDR2 SQIVND (reference sequence). Trimming at V came to 3 bases and at J to 6 bases, leaving 3 bases not matched to a gene. The CDR3 loop is CASSIQRGPGELFF. In DNA form, the CDR3 reads TGTGCCAGTAGTATCCAGCGGGGGCCCGGGGAGCTGTTTTTT.

This clonotype appeared a few times. The gene calls are TRBV10-1 and TRBJ1-3; TRBD1 might be the D (5 bases). The CDR3 length is 12 residues. From germline, CDR1 is WNHNN and CDR2 SYGVQD (reference sequence). V was shortened by 10 bases and J by 4 bases, with 11 bases between the two germline ends. The CDR3: CATGTDGNTIYF. CDR3 coding DNA: TGCGCCACCGGGACGGACGGAAACACCATATATTTT.

This clonotype has only a few counts. The chain is built from TRBV6-6 and TRBJ1-2; 9 bases match TRBD1. The CDR3 has 17 residues. From germline, CDR1 is MNHNY and CDR2 SVGAGI (reference sequence). J gave up 5 bases and V 4 bases, and 14 bases lay outside the gene matches. The CDR3 DNA follows: TGTGCCAGCAGTTTAAAGGACAGGGGAGTAGTTGTGTATGGCTACACCTTC. The encoded protein is CASSLKDRGVVVYGYTF.

The rearrangement joins TRBV5-1 to TRBJ2-2; TRBD1 is a possible D gene (6 bases). V dropped 0 bases and J dropped 7 bases, with 16 bases sitting between them. Germline V gene lookup returns CDR1 SGHRS and CDR2 YFSETQ. This CDR3 region has 16 residues. CDR3 loop: CASSLATGTDGGELFF. CDR3 nucleotides: TGCGCCAGCAGCTTGGCTACAGGGACGGATGGCGGGGAGCTGTTTTTT.

This clonotype was recorded at least ten times. The chain uses TRBV29-1 and TRBJ2-3; 10 bases agree with TRBD1. The CDR3 extends over 14 amino acids. With 0 bases clipped from V and 5 bases from J, the junction kept 2 bases outside the gene matches. Per the germline V gene, CDR1 is SQVTM and CDR2 is ANQGSEA. CDR3 sequence: CSVEEDRGIDTQYF. The DNA of the CDR3 is TGCAGCGTTGAAGAGGACAGGGGGATAGATACGCAGTATTTT.

The chain couples TRBV6-6 to TRBJ2-7; TRBD2 aligns across 7 bases. The germline gives CDR1 MNHNY, CDR2 SVGAGI (reference sequence). V lost 10 bases to trimming and J lost 3 bases; unmatched junction nucleotides: 6. The CDR3 sequence is 12 residues long. The CDR3 DNA reads as TGTGCCACCGGGACTAAGGTCTACGAGCAGTACTTC. Translation gives CATGTKVYEQYF.

This clonotype was seen repeatedly, ten times or more. The chain combines TRBV5-1 with TRBJ2-7; TRBD2 might be the D (6 bases). The V gene's germline CDR1 is SGHRS and CDR2 YFSETQ. The V and J ends lost 4 bases and 3 bases respectively, with 23 bases between them. This CDR3 has 17 amino acids. The CDR3 nucleotides are TGCGCCAGCAGCCCGTCCCAACCGGGAGCTCCCTTCTACGAGCAGTACTTC. Residues: CASSPSQPGAPFYEQYF.

This clonotype was seen at least ten times. V usage is TRBV2 and J usage is TRBJ1-1; possible D gene TRBD1, 5 bases. Trimming left V 7 bases short and J 4 bases short, with 19 bases between. The germline V gene has CDR1 SNHLY and CDR2 FYNNEI. The CDR3 is made up of 15 amino acids. The CDR3 region is CASIPDGGRRTEAFF. The CDR3 DNA is TGTGCCAGCATCCCCGATGGGGGACGTCGCACTGAAGCTTTCTTT.

The chain is built from TRBV5-6 and TRBJ2-7, with D tentatively TRBD1 (6 bases). V lost 1 base, J lost 2 bases, and 10 bases lay in between. Germline V gene sequence: CDR1 SGHDT, CDR2 YYEEEE. CDR3 length: 14 residues. For the CDR3, the DNA is TGTGCCAGCAGCTTGCCAGGGGCGGCCTACGAGCAGTACGTC. Translation gives CASSLPGAAYEQYV.

The chain uses TRBV18 and TRBJ1-1, with unresolved D. In germline, CDR1 is KGHSH, CDR2 LQKENI. This CDR3 has 14 amino acids. Trimming stripped 0 bases from V and 6 bases from J, with 11 bases between. CDR3: CASSPPLGEAEAFF. CDR3 coding DNA: TGTGCCAGCTCACCACCGCTGGGCGAGGCTGAAGCTTTCTTT.

This clonotype was counted many times. The rearrangement joins TRBV10-3 to TRBJ2-5; 13 bases are shared with TRBD2. Germline V lookup: CDR1 ENHRY, CDR2 SYGVKD. The CDR3 covers 16 residues. The V gene end was trimmed by 6 bases and the J gene end by 4 bases; junction bases not matched to a gene: 8. CDR3 amino acids: CAIRPGTSGVVETQYF. CDR3 DNA: TGTGCCATCAGGCCCGGGACTAGCGGGGTCGTAGAGACCCAGTACTTC.

The V gene is TRBV29-1, the J gene TRBJ1-1; the match to TRBD1 covers 11 bases. V was clipped by 3 bases and J by 3 bases; unmatched bases: 3. Germline-derived CDR1 and CDR2 are SQVTM and ANQGSEA. This CDR3 region has 14 residues. CDR3 bases: TGCAGCGTTGACCTGGGACAGGGGGACACTGAAGCTTTCTTT. Translated: CSVDLGQGDTEAFF.

This clonotype was counted ten times or more. J is TRBJ2-5 and V is TRBV24-1; no clear D. V was pared by 2 bases and J by 5 bases, with 11 bases between. Germline CDR1 and CDR2: KGHDR and SFDVKD. The CDR3 consists of 14 residues. The CDR3 bases are TGTGCCACCAGTGATTCCGGATGGGGTGAGACCCAGTACTTC. Translating gives CATSDSGWGETQYF.

The chain uses TRBV11-2 and TRBJ1-1; D ambiguous. The CDR3 runs to 12 residues. The V gene's germline CDR1 is SGHAT and CDR2 FQNNGV. The V end was cut by 5 bases, the J end by 6 bases, with 10 bases between. CDR3 in DNA: TGTGCCAGCAGCGGGGAGAGCGCTGAAGCTTTCTTT. Translating gives CASSGESAEAFF.

The CDR3: CASSLPGQESTDTQYF. CDR3 coding DNA: TGTGCCAGCAGCTTGCCGGGACAGGAAAGCACAGATACGCAGTATTTT. The J gene is TRBJ2-3, the V gene TRBV5-4, with 8 nucleotides matching TRBD1. The CDR3 consists of 16 residues. Germline CDR1 is SGHNT and CDR2 is YYREEE (reference sequence). V lost 1 base, J lost 0 bases, and 4 bases stayed unmatched.

This clonotype appeared many times. The chain links TRBV19 to TRBJ2-2; TRBD1 matches 10 bases. This CDR3 spans 13 amino acids. In germline, CDR1 is LNHDA, CDR2 SQIVND (reference sequence). Unmatched junction bases numbered 2, after V lost 8 bases and J lost 5 bases. CDR3 sequence (DNA): TGTGCCAGTTGGGACAGGGGTACCGGGGAGCTGTTTTTT. Translating gives CASWDRGTGELFF.